What follows is one TCR beta chain and its context. No antigen is known for it. These data belong to a study of post-analysis software for immune sequencing data. The V segment lost 4 bases and the J segment 0 bases; nucleotides outside the gene matches: 11. CDR3 length equals 19 residues. CDR1 is SGHTA and CDR2 is FQGNSA in the germline V gene. Sequencing libraries made from TCR beta cDNA carried unique molecular identifiers. Some 500,000 cDNA molecules were obtained from approximately 0.91 to 9.4 million T cells. TCRdb processed the PCR reads anew with MiXCR; each CDR3 protein has one entry. The table has hundreds of thousands of distinct CDR3 sequences, 30% seen once. The study, taken as a whole, reports: Controls showed lower frequencies than patients for a few TRBV segments, and TRBV5-6, TRBV5-1 and TRBV20-1 were among these. The authors found that F measure strongly co-clustered same-batch samples. Those with multiple sclerosis, the patient group, showed significantly lower normalized Chao1 diversity than controls.

The chain couples TRBV7-2 to TRBJ2-1; 11 bases are a match to TRBD2. Sequencing was carried out using blood. The clonotype was recovered from a girl aged 5 to 17 with multiple sclerosis. CDR3 sequence reads: CASSSTMTSGVYSYNEQFF. CDR3 coding DNA: TGTGCCAGCAGCTCAACAATGACTAGCGGGGTTTACTCCTACAATGAGCAGTTCTTC.